The 15 T cell receptor beta chains presented below share a single source sample, sequenced in a study of shared clonotypes between healthy human individuals. Assay used: immunoSEQ multiplex PCR; TCRdb lists only in-frame clones, some missing. The sample records about 2 million clones, approximately 94% being singletons. Naive CD8 cells were CD45RO-negative, positively selected for CCR7, excluding terminally differentiated effector memory CD45RA+ cells. The sequencing input was naive CD8+ T cells sorted from blood. The receptors derive from a man younger than 35 in good health.

As regards this clone: This sample includes further DNA sequences coding for the same CDR3. The rearrangement joins TRBV6-1 to TRBJ2-2; 9 nucleotides match TRBD1. The CDR3 spans 14 residues. V shed 4 bases, J shed 4 bases, and the junction held 1 base outside the gene matches. CDR1 and CDR2 from the germline V gene are MNHNS and SASEGT. The CDR3 region has the DNA TGTGCCAGCAGTGGGACAGGGGTCACCGGGGAGCTGTTTTTT. Translating gives CASSGTGVTGELFF.

The chain combines TRBV5-6 with TRBJ1-1; D remains unclear. The CDR3 spans 12 residues. The V end lost 4 bases, the J end lost 7 bases, and 11 bases lay between the germline ends. In germline, CDR1 is SGHDT, CDR2 YYEEEE. CDR3 loop: CASSNGLGEAFF. CDR3 bases: TGTGCCAGCAGCAACGGGTTGGGTGAAGCTTTCTTT.

The chain links TRBV5-1 to TRBJ2-5; TRBD2 matches 11 bases. Germline loops: CDR1 SGHRS, CDR2 YFSETQ. Losses at the gene ends were 0 bases for V and 0 bases for J; bases not matched to a gene: 7. The CDR3 is 18 amino acids. CDR3 DNA: TGCGCCAGCAGCTTGGTACTAGCGGGGGCGATGTACCAAGAGACCCAGTACTTC. Residues: CASSLVLAGAMYQETQYF.

Notes on this clone: The sample contains more than one DNA sequence encoding this CDR3. V gene TRBV27 combines with J gene TRBJ1-5; perhaps TRBD1 as D (5 bases). This CDR3 spans 14 amino acids. The germline V gene has CDR1 MNHEY and CDR2 SMNVEV (reference sequence). V was clipped by 2 bases and J by 5 bases, with 10 bases between them. Written as DNA, the CDR3 is TGTGCCAGCAGTTTAAGGCAGGGAGATCAGCCCCAGCATTTT. Residues: CASSLRQGDQPQHF.

This clone was found once. The gene calls are TRBV2 and TRBJ2-3; tentatively, D is TRBD2 (6 bases). Germline loops: CDR1 SNHLY, CDR2 FYNNEI. Trimming removed 3 bases from V and 3 bases from J, with 16 bases in between. The CDR3 is made up of 16 amino acids. In DNA form, the CDR3 reads TGTGCCAGCAGTGAGGGGGGATATAGCACGACAGATACGCAGTATTTT. Translated, it gives CASSEGGYSTTDTQYF.

The chain links TRBV10-2 to TRBJ1-4; D gene unclear. The germline V gene has CDR1 WSHSY and CDR2 SAAADI. CDR3 length: 13 residues. Trimming cost V 0 bases and J 7 bases, with 6 bases left between them. CDR3 loop: CASSESGVEKLFF. CDR3 nucleotides: TGCGCCAGCAGTGAGTCGGGAGTTGAAAAACTGTTTTTT.

Only one count was recorded for this clone. V gene TRBV6-4 combines with J gene TRBJ1-6; TRBD1 might be the D (5 bases). This CDR3 contains 14 residues. V lost 7 bases, J lost 9 bases, and 16 bases lay in between. Looked up from germline, CDR1 is MRHNA and CDR2 is SNTAGT. The CDR3 reads CASIPGWRCSPLHF. As DNA, the CDR3 is TGTGCCAGCATTCCAGGGTGGCGGTGTTCACCCCTCCACTTT.

This chain uses TRBV28 with TRBJ2-4, with a possible D match to TRBD1 (6 bases). The CDR3 covers 15 residues. Germline-derived CDR1 and CDR2 are MDHEN and SYDVKM. V shed 7 bases and J shed 7 bases, with 20 bases lying between them. CDR3 in DNA: TGTGCCAGCACCCCTGGACAGATACGGTGGAACATTCAGTACTTC. Translating it yields CASTPGQIRWNIQYF.

The J gene is TRBJ1-4, the V gene TRBV19; TRBD1 agrees at 8 bases. This CDR3 has 16 residues. V was pared by 6 bases and J by 8 bases, with 14 bases of the junction left unmatched. Looked up from germline, CDR1 is LNHDA and CDR2 is SQIVND (reference sequence). In nucleotides, the CDR3 is TGTGCCAGTAGCCTCCTGACAGGGGCGAAGGGGGAAAAACTGTTTTTT. Amino acid sequence: CASSLLTGAKGEKLFF. The entire variable domain, with the rest obtained from reference TRBV19 and TRBJ1-4, is as follows: DGGITQSPKYLFRKEGQNVTLSCEQNLNHDAMYWYRQDPGQGLRLIYYSQIVNDFQKGDIAEGYSVSREKKESFPLTVTSAQKNPTAFYLCASSLLTGAKGEKLFFGSGTQLSVL.

CDR3 DNA: TGTGCCAGCAGCCACACAGGGGGCGCCTACGAGCAGTACTTC. As protein: CASSHTGGAYEQYF. This chain connects TRBV7-2 to TRBJ2-7, with 9 bases that match TRBD1. This CDR3 spans 14 amino acids. Trimming at V came to 5 bases and at J to 2 bases, leaving 4 bases not matched to a gene. The V gene's germline CDR1 is SGHTA and CDR2 FQGNSA. The full variable domain, completed using reference TRBV7-2 and TRBJ2-7, is GAGVSQSPSNKVTEKGKDVELRCDPISGHTALYWYRQSLGQGLEFLIYFQGNSAPDKSGLPSDRFSAERTGGSVSTLTIQRTQQEDSAVYLCASSHTGGAYEQYFGPGTRLTVT.

The chain is built from TRBV7-6 and TRBJ1-2, with D uncertain. V lost 9 bases to trimming and J lost 4 bases, with 15 bases between them. The germline V gene has CDR1 SGHVS and CDR2 FNYEAQ. The CDR3 length is 13 residues. As DNA, the CDR3 is TGTGCCAGTCGGCGAGAGCGGGTCTATGGCTACACCTTC. It codes for CASRRERVYGYTF.

This clone was detected only once. The chain links TRBV19 to TRBJ1-5, with 7 bases aligning to TRBD1. J lost 5 bases, V lost 5 bases, and 6 bases had no gene match. The CDR3 covers 14 residues. Germline V lookup: CDR1 LNHDA, CDR2 SQIVND (reference sequence). The DNA for the CDR3 is TGTGCCAGTAGTGCTGACAGGGATGATCAGCCCCAGCATTTT. This sequence encodes CASSADRDDQPQHF.

V and J are TRBV11-2 and TRBJ2-5; weak D call: TRBD2 (6 bases). This CDR3 region has 16 residues. The germline CDR1 and CDR2 sequences are SGHAT and FQNNGV. Trimming pared 1 base from V and 0 bases from J, leaving 12 bases between. The CDR3 DNA reads as TGTGCCAGCAGCTTAGTCGGGCGGGGAGACCAAGAGACCCAGTACTTC. It is translated as CASSLVGRGDQETQYF.

The chain has TRBV7-9 and TRBJ1-2; possible D gene TRBD1, 5 bases. This CDR3 comprises 15 residues. CDR1 and CDR2 from the germline V gene are SEHNR and FQNEAQ (reference sequence). V was clipped by 1 base and J by 2 bases, with 11 bases between them. This CDR3 reads CASSLGTRGNYGYTF. In DNA, the CDR3 is TGTGCCAGCAGCTTAGGGACGAGGGGAAACTATGGCTACACCTTC.

Regarding this clone: The sample holds other DNA sequences that translate to the same CDR3. The rearrangement uses TRBV6-5 and TRBJ2-7; D is perhaps TRBD2 (5 bases). V lost 0 bases and J lost 1, with 7 bases in between. CDR3 length: 14 residues. CDR1 is MNHEY, CDR2 SVGAGI, per germline. The CDR3 DNA is TGTGCCAGCAGTTACTCCGGGGATTCCTACGAGCAGTACTTC. It is translated as CASSYSGDSYEQYF.